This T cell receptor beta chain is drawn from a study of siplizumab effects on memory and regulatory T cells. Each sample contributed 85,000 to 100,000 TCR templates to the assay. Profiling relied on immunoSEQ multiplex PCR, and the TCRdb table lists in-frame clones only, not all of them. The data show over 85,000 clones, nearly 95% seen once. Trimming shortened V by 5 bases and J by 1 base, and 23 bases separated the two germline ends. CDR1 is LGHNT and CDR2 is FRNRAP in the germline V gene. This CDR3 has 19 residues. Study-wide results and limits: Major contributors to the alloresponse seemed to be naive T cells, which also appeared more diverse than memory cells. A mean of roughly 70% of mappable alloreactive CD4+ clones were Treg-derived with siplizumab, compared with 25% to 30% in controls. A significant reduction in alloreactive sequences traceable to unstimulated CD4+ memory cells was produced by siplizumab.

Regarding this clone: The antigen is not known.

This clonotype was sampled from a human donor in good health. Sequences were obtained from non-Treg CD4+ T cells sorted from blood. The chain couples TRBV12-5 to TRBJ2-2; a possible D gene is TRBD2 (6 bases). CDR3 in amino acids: CASGPRGSGDGWNTGELFF. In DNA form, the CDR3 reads TGTGCTAGTGGTCCCCGGGGTAGCGGAGACGGATGGAACACCGGGGAGCTGTTTTTT.